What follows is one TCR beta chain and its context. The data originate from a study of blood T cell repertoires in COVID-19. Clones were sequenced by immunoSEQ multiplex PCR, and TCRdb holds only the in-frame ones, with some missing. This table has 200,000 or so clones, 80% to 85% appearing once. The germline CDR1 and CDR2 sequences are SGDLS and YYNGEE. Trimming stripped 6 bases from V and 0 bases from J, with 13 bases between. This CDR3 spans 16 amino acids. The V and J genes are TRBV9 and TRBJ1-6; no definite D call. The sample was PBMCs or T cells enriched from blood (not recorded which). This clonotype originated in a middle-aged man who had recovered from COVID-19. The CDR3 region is CASNAAGDSYNSPLHF. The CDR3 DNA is TGTGCCAGCAACGCTGCGGGAGACTCCTATAATTCACCCCTCCACTTT.